The table lists the clone carrying this T cell receptor beta chain with a few counts. Its target is unknown. Germline V gene sequence: CDR1 SGHRS, CDR2 YFSETQ. The CDR3 sequence is 14 residues long. The PCR contained 60 Vbeta and 13 Jbeta primers. Measured with immunoSEQ multiplex PCR; TCRdb has only the in-frame clones, and not every one. This table has under 200,000 clones, roughly 79% appearing once. This sample is part of a study of cytomegalovirus exposure and HLA in healthy donors. Donors had nominal health at sampling but likely had unrecorded immune exposures. Study-wide findings and caveats: TCR beta V- and J-gene trimming, according to a later analysis, was linked to a missense DCLRE1C variant.

The chain employs TRBV5-1 and TRBJ2-5, with D unclear. The J call may be faulty, since TRBJ2-7 better matches the DNA end. The sequence was obtained from a male donor in good health and CMV-seropositive. The source material was PBMCs. The CDR3 nucleotides read TGCGCCAGCAGCTTGGTAGTCTCCCCCTACGAGCAGTACTTC. It codes for CASSLVVSPYEQYF.